Below are 8 T cell receptor beta chains sequenced from a single sample in a study of blood T cell repertoires in COVID-19. Some clones are missing from TCRdb's copy, which holds only in-frame ones; the method was immunoSEQ multiplex PCR. The data hold under 300,000 clones, with 90% to 95% observed a single time. Sequencing was performed on PBMCs or T cells enriched from blood (not recorded which). The receptors stem from a woman aged 18-29 years who had recovered from COVID-19.

The CDR3 region is CASSRTGAGLDSNQPQHF. The CDR3, as DNA: TGTGCCAGCAGTAGGACAGGGGCCGGCTTGGATAGCAATCAGCCCCAGCATTTT. The rearrangement uses TRBV28 and TRBJ1-5; 9 positions match TRBD1. J was trimmed by 0 bases and V by 5 bases; bases with no gene match: 11. The CDR3 covers 18 residues. CDR1 is MDHEN and CDR2 is SYDVKM in the germline V gene.

The J gene is TRBJ1-5, the V gene TRBV5-1; TRBD1 aligns across 7 bases. Germline V gene sequence: CDR1 SGHRS, CDR2 YFSETQ. Losses at the gene ends were 0 bases for V and 0 bases for J; bases not matched to a gene: 6. The CDR3 loop spans 17 amino acids. CDR3 in amino acids: CASSLGTGDYSNQPQHF. The DNA of the CDR3 is TGCGCCAGCAGCTTGGGTACAGGGGATTATAGCAATCAGCCCCAGCATTTT.

V usage is TRBV7-5 and J usage is TRBJ2-1; the D call of TRBD2 is as the table states it, not checked on the DNA. TRBV7-5 represents a pseudogene. The CDR3 consists of 16 residues. The CDR3 nucleotides read TGTGCCAGAAGCTTAGTTACTAGCGGGAGTTTCGATGAGCAGTTCTTC. Translated: CARSLVTSGSFDEQFF.

This clone was observed a few times. This chain uses TRBV6-4 with TRBJ2-3, with D tentatively TRBD1 (5 bases). CDR1 and CDR2 from the germline V gene are MRHNA and SNTAGT. V was cut by 0 bases and J by 2 bases, with 6 bases left in between. The CDR3 is 14 amino acids. This CDR3 is CASSDSRDTDTQYF. The CDR3 bases are TGTGCCAGCAGTGACTCCAGGGACACAGATACGCAGTATTTT.

The chain combines TRBV5-1 with TRBJ2-2; tentative D call: TRBD1 (5 bases). The V end lost 0 bases, the J end lost 5 bases, and 11 bases lay between the germline ends. In germline, CDR1 is SGHRS, CDR2 YFSETQ. This CDR3 is built from 15 residues. CDR3 DNA sequence: TGCGCCAGCAGCTTGGGACCAGGGCGGACCGGGGAGCTGTTTTTT. It specifies CASSLGPGRTGELFF.

This chain joins TRBV11-2 and TRBJ1-3; no clear D. The CDR3 spans 15 residues. V lost 1 base to trimming and J lost 2 bases, with 9 bases between them. Per the germline V gene, CDR1 is SGHAT and CDR2 is FQNNGV. CDR3 nucleotides: TGTGCCAGCAGCTTAGTCCGAGGAGCTGGAAACACCATATATTTT. This codes for CASSLVRGAGNTIYF.

This chain links TRBV5-4 with TRBJ2-3, with D possibly TRBD2 on 5 matching bases. Trimming removed 1 base from V and 12 bases from J, with 12 bases in between. This CDR3 is 12 amino acids long. The V gene's germline CDR1 is SGHNT and CDR2 YYREEE (reference sequence). CDR3: CASSLLNSDQYF. CDR3 bases: TGTGCCAGCAGCTTGCTGAATAGCGACCAGTATTTT.

The rearrangement uses TRBV29-1 and TRBJ2-7; D call uncertain. Germline-derived CDR1 and CDR2 are SQVTM and ANQGSEA. The ends were cut back, 4 bases at V and 0 bases at J, with 4 bases in the middle. The CDR3 extends over 11 amino acids. CDR3 residues: CSVVSSYEQYF. CDR3 DNA: TGCAGCGTTGTCAGCTCCTACGAGCAGTACTTC.